The 4 T cell receptor beta chains reported below all come from one sample, sequenced in a study of human T cells and chemical hapten exposure. TCRdb fed the RACE reads into MiXCR, producing one record per CDR3 protein. The table has about 54,000 distinct CDR3 sequences, around 9.5% seen once. As for time point: patch test 2, 6 weeks after DPC sensitization. The treatment was: therapeutic diphenylcyclopropenone sensitization with weekly scalp DPC. The sequencing used whole blood, collected in connection with sensitization to the hapten diphenylcyclopropenone (DPC). The receptor set was obtained from a woman in her 50s with alopecia areata. Some clones in this sample may be carry-over from other donors' samples.

In this sample, this clonotype turned up many times. This chain connects TRBV7-8 to TRBJ2-2; D remains ambiguous. CDR3 length equals 12 residues. In germline, CDR1 is SGHVS, CDR2 FQNEAQ. V was cut by 5 bases and J by 2 bases, with 3 bases left in between. The CDR3 reads CASSPNTGELFF. The CDR3 DNA is TGTGCCAGCAGCCCCAACACCGGGGAGCTGTTTTTT.

The chain joins TRBV29-1 to TRBJ2-1, with D perhaps matching TRBD1 or TRBD2 (6 bases each). The germline CDR1 and CDR2 sequences are SQVTM and ANQGSEA. The CDR3 is made up of 12 amino acids. Trimming shortened V by 2 bases and J by 8 bases, and 10 bases separated the two germline ends. The CDR3 region is CSVEWGAHEQFF. The CDR3 bases are TGCAGCGTTGAATGGGGGGCCCATGAGCAGTTCTTC.

This clonotype appeared many times. The genes are TRBV11-2 and TRBJ2-3; weak D call: TRBD1 (5 bases). This CDR3 spans 12 amino acids. Trimming stripped 1 base from V and 9 bases from J, with 8 bases between. Germline V gives CDR1 SGHAT, CDR2 FQNNGV. The CDR3 loop is CASSLGGGTQYF. The CDR3 DNA follows: TGTGCCAGCAGCTTAGGGGGCGGAACGCAGTATTTT.

This clonotype has a count of ten or more. In DNA, the CDR3 is TGTGCCACCAGTGATTTTCGGGAGTCGCTTGAAGCTTTCTTT. Its protein product is CATSDFRESLEAFF. This chain uses TRBV24-1 with TRBJ1-1; D call uncertain. The CDR3 totals 14 residues. Germline-derived CDR1 and CDR2 are KGHDR and SFDVKD. With 1 base removed from V and 7 bases from J, the gap between germline ends came to 12 bases.